One and the same sample provided the 27 T cell receptor beta chains below, sequenced in a study of T cells in Graves' hyperthyroidism and ophthalmopathy. RNA transcripts provided the source from which TCR beta CDR3 regions were amplified. Using the HTBI primer set, a first-round RT-PCR was run on the TCR CDR3. TCRdb itself ran the multiplex PCR reads through MiXCR, one entry per CDR3 protein. The sample consists of 350,000 or so distinct CDR3 sequences, 18% of them appearing once. Sequenced input: blood. Every receptor here comes from a woman aged 40 to 49 with Graves' ophthalmopathy.

This clonotype was seen repeatedly, ten times or more. The V gene is TRBV5-1, the J gene TRBJ2-5; D possibly corresponds to TRBD1 (6 bases). CDR1 is SGHRS and CDR2 is YFSETQ in the germline V gene. This CDR3 is 16 amino acids long. V was shortened by 4 bases and J by 5 bases, with 21 bases between the two germline ends. CDR3 coding DNA: TGCGCCAGCAGCCTGGGGGCAAGGGAAGTACTGGAGACCCAGTACTTC. This encodes CASSLGAREVLETQYF.

This clonotype was recorded at least ten times. This chain connects TRBV6-5 to TRBJ1-3; the D gene is possibly TRBD1 (5 bases). The germline V gene has CDR1 MNHEY and CDR2 SVGAGI. The CDR3 runs to 13 residues. V lost 2 bases to trimming and J lost 4 bases, with 6 bases between them. CDR3 sequence (DNA): TGTGCCAGCAGTTACGCAGGGGGAAACACCATATATTTT. As protein: CASSYAGGNTIYF.

In its sample, this clonotype was seen many times. The rearrangement links TRBV29-1 to TRBJ2-7, with TRBD2 identical over 10 bases. The CDR3 totals 17 residues. Looked up from germline, CDR1 is SQVTM and CDR2 is ANQGSEA. The trim removed 5 bases at V and 6 bases at J, leaving 19 bases unmatched. CDR3: CSVSLRDSVSGRGEQYF. In DNA form, the CDR3 reads TGCAGCGTTTCACTCCGGGACAGTGTGAGCGGGAGGGGCGAGCAGTACTTC.

This clonotype was detected many times. The chain combines TRBV5-1 with TRBJ2-2; TRBD1 or TRBD2 may be the D gene (5 bases each). CDR1 is SGHRS, CDR2 YFSETQ, per germline. The V gene lost 4 bases and the J gene lost 1 base, with 17 bases spanning the gap. This CDR3 region has 17 residues. CDR3 nucleotides: TGCGCCAGCAGCCATCGAGGGCAGGGTCAGAACACCGGGGAGCTGTTTTTT. Translating it yields CASSHRGQGQNTGELFF. Supplemented by reference TRBV5-1 and TRBJ2-2, the full variable domain reads KAGVTQTPRYLIKTRGQQVTLSCSPISGHRSVSWYQQTPGQGLQFLFEYFSETQRNKGNFPGRFSGRQFSNSRSEMNVSTLELGDSALYLCASSHRGQGQNTGELFFGEGSRLTVL.

In this sample, this clonotype turned up many times. The chain recombines TRBV5-1 with TRBJ2-7, with D unresolved. Germline V CDR1 and CDR2: SGHRS, YFSETQ. The CDR3 covers 13 residues. V shed 7 bases and J shed 0 bases, with 11 bases lying between them. CDR3 bases: TGCGCCAGCCGCGGCGTTTTCTCCTACGAGCAGTACTTC. Translation gives CASRGVFSYEQYF.

Many counts were recorded for this clonotype. The CDR3 loop is CASSLWMEGANGYTF. Here the CDR3 DNA reads TGTGCCAGCAGTTTATGGATGGAGGGTGCGAATGGCTACACCTTC. V usage is TRBV28 and J usage is TRBJ1-2, with D unclear. This CDR3 comprises 15 residues. The germline gives CDR1 MDHEN, CDR2 SYDVKM. Trimming removed 0 bases at V and 6 bases at J, with 14 bases between.

Ten or more counts support this clonotype. The chain links TRBV19 to TRBJ1-2, with no clear D. The germline V gene encodes CDR1 LNHDA and CDR2 SQIVND (reference sequence). Trimming took off 3 bases at V and 2 bases at J, with 7 bases between the two ends. This CDR3 contains 13 residues. CDR3: CASSIRQNYGYTF. DNA for the CDR3: TGTGCCAGTAGTATTCGTCAGAACTATGGCTACACCTTC.

This clonotype was recorded many times. The chain couples TRBV27 to TRBJ2-7; D is ambiguous. Deletions cut 6 bases from V and 6 bases from J, with 9 bases between. CDR1 is MNHEY, CDR2 SMNVEV, per germline (reference sequence). The CDR3 is 11 amino acids. CDR3 in amino acids: CASSTGIEQYF. The CDR3 DNA sequence: TGTGCCAGCAGCACCGGAATCGAGCAGTACTTC.

V and J are TRBV19 and TRBJ1-1; maybe TRBD1 (5 bases). The germline V gene has CDR1 LNHDA and CDR2 SQIVND (reference sequence). CDR3 size: 15 residues. V shed 9 bases and J shed 0 bases, with 17 bases lying between them. CDR3 sequence: CASNPREGMNTEAFF. CDR3 nucleotides: TGTGCCAGCAACCCCAGGGAGGGAATGAACACTGAAGCTTTCTTT.

This clonotype was seen a handful of times. V and J are TRBV18 and TRBJ1-2; D perhaps matches TRBD1 (6 bases). From germline, CDR1 is KGHSH and CDR2 LQKENI. V was clipped by 3 bases and J by 8 bases, with 10 bases between them. The CDR3 loop spans 12 amino acids. This CDR3 reads CASSPLQGGYTF. The CDR3 region has the DNA TGTGCCAGCTCACCTTTACAGGGCGGCTACACCTTC.

The sample holds many counts of this clonotype. The chain employs TRBV30 and TRBJ2-4; 7 bases map to TRBD2. V was clipped by 2 bases and J by 0 bases; unmatched bases: 7. Germline V gene lookup returns CDR1 GTSNPN and CDR2 SVGIG (reference sequence). The CDR3 covers 16 residues. CDR3 in DNA: TGTGCCTGGAGTCTGAGCGGGAATATAGCCAAAAACATTCAGTACTTC. Protein: CAWSLSGNIAKNIQYF.

This clonotype was counted ten times or more. The chain couples TRBV11-2 to TRBJ1-3, with TRBD1 identical over 9 bases. The J segment lost 4 bases and the V segment lost 6 bases, leaving 7 bases of the junction unmatched. From germline, CDR1 is SGHAT and CDR2 FQNNGV. CDR3 size: 15 residues. CDR3 DNA: TGTGCCAGCAGTCTACAGGGGGCTTCCGGAAACACCATATATTTT. Translating it yields CASSLQGASGNTIYF.

This clonotype showed up many times. The chain employs TRBV20-1 and TRBJ1-2; D possibly corresponds to TRBD1 (5 bases). Germline CDR1 is DFQATT and CDR2 is SNEGSKA (reference sequence). Trimming pared 3 bases from V and 7 bases from J, leaving 15 bases between. The CDR3 is 13 amino acids. The CDR3 loop reads CSARKRRGGGYTF. In DNA form, the CDR3 reads TGCAGTGCTAGGAAAAGGCGCGGGGGTGGCTACACCTTC.

This clonotype was recorded at least ten times. The chain has TRBV27 and TRBJ1-1, with D perhaps matching TRBD1 (6 bases). Trimming took off 2 bases at V and 0 bases at J, with 10 bases between the two ends. The CDR3 has 15 amino acids. Germline lookup yields CDR1 MNHEY and CDR2 SMNVEV (reference sequence). The CDR3 DNA is TGTGCCAGCAGTTTAGGGGGACACCTGAACACTGAAGCTTTCTTT. Residues: CASSLGGHLNTEAFF.

This clonotype was recorded many times. This chain joins TRBV7-8 and TRBJ2-7; 8 bases map to TRBD2. Per the germline V gene, CDR1 is SGHVS and CDR2 is FQNEAQ. The CDR3 totals 13 residues. V lost 3 bases and J lost 6; bases outside the gene matches: 4. DNA of the CDR3: TGTGCCAGCAGCTTCCGGACTAGCTCCGAGCAGTACTTC. Translated, it gives CASSFRTSSEQYF.

This clonotype has a count of ten or more. The chain recombines TRBV24-1 with TRBJ2-3; no clear D. The germline gives CDR1 KGHDR, CDR2 SFDVKD. The V gene lost 5 bases and the J gene lost 2 bases, with 4 bases spanning the gap. The CDR3 contains 12 residues. Written as DNA, the CDR3 is TGTGCCACCAGTGGGTACACAGATACGCAGTATTTT. As protein: CATSGYTDTQYF.

In its sample, this clonotype was seen many times. The chain links TRBV27 to TRBJ2-7; tentatively, D is TRBD1 (7 bases). V was cut by 8 bases and J by 4 bases, with 21 bases left in between. The CDR3 is 15 residues long. Per germline, CDR1 MNHEY and CDR2 SMNVEV (reference sequence). The CDR3 is CASRNGGRGDYEQYF. Here the CDR3 DNA reads TGTGCCAGCCGCAATGGGGGCAGGGGGGATTACGAGCAGTACTTC.

This chain links TRBV6-2 or TRBV6-3 with TRBJ2-5, with D perhaps TRBD1 or TRBD2 (5 bases each). The CDR3 has 15 residues. The germline CDR1 and CDR2 sequences are MNHEY and SVGEGT. V gave up 5 bases and J gave up 2 bases, with 15 bases separating them. CDR3 nucleotide sequence: TGTGCCAGCAGTCGCGTCGGGGCCAAACAAGAGACCCAGTACTTC. Protein: CASSRVGAKQETQYF.

This clonotype was recorded at least ten times. The genes are TRBV29-1 and TRBJ2-2; D ambiguous. The length of the CDR3 is 14 residues. Germline values: CDR1 SQVTM, CDR2 ANQGSEA. Trimming cost V 7 bases and J 1 base, with 13 bases left between them. Here the CDR3 reads CSALVPQNTGELFF. The CDR3 nucleotides are TGCAGCGCACTTGTCCCCCAGAACACCGGGGAGCTGTTTTTT.

This clonotype was counted ten times or more. The rearrangement uses TRBV11-2 and TRBJ2-7, with TRBD2 matching 10 bases. CDR3 length: 16 residues. V trimming: 4 bases; J trimming: 7 bases; junction bases outside the gene matches: 13. Germline V gene data show CDR1 as SGHAT and CDR2 as FQNNGV. CDR3 nucleotide sequence: TGTGCCAGCAGCTCGGCCCCCGGGACTAGCGTCGGGGAGCAGTACTTC. The encoded protein is CASSSAPGTSVGEQYF.

This chain's CDR3 is CASSSLKGVSSNQPQHF. The CDR3, as DNA: TGTGCCAGCAGTTCACTTAAGGGGGTAAGCAGCAATCAGCCCCAGCATTTT. This chain uses TRBV6-5 with TRBJ1-5; weak D call: TRBD1 (6 bases). This CDR3 region has 17 residues. V lost 4 bases and J 1 base, leaving 17 bases between the germline ends. Germline V gives CDR1 MNHEY, CDR2 SVGAGI.

This clonotype was seen repeatedly, ten times or more. The chain has TRBV2 and TRBJ1-1; D uncertain. The CDR3 runs 13 residues. The germline CDR1 and CDR2 sequences are SNHLY and FYNNEI. Trimming removed 5 bases at V and 5 bases at J, with 12 bases between. In DNA form, the CDR3 reads TGTGCCAGCAGTACGACGGGGTCGACTGAAGCTTTCTTT. Amino acid sequence: CASSTTGSTEAFF.

At least ten counts were recorded for this clonotype. This chain links TRBV20-1 with TRBJ1-5; perhaps TRBD1 as D (5 bases). From germline, CDR1 is DFQATT and CDR2 SNEGSKA (reference sequence). Trimming cost V 0 bases and J 5 bases, with 8 bases left between them. The CDR3 runs 13 residues. CDR3 sequence reads: CSARETEDQPQHF. In DNA, the CDR3 is TGCAGTGCTAGAGAGACAGAAGATCAGCCCCAGCATTTT.

This clonotype was seen many times. The rearrangement links TRBV11-2 to TRBJ2-2; 9 nucleotides line up with TRBD1. V lost 1 base and J lost 6; bases outside the gene matches: 9. The CDR3 consists of 17 residues. The germline V gene has CDR1 SGHAT and CDR2 FQNNGV. Here the CDR3 DNA reads TGTGCCAGCAGCTTAGTCCCCGGGACAGGGCGTGCCGGGGAGCTGTTTTTT. This gives the protein CASSLVPGTGRAGELFF. The full variable domain, rest sourced from reference TRBV11-2 and TRBJ2-2, is EAGVAQSPRYKIIEKRQSVAFWCNPISGHATLYWYQQILGQGPKLLIQFQNNGVVDDSQLPKDRFSAERLKGVDSTLKIQPAKLEDSAVYLCASSLVPGTGRAGELFFGEGSRLTVL.

This clonotype was counted at least ten times. The chain couples TRBV12-3 or TRBV12-4 to TRBJ2-7; D possibly corresponds to TRBD2 (5 bases). The CDR3 consists of 13 residues. V was trimmed by 3 bases and J by 7 bases, leaving 13 bases between them. CDR3 DNA sequence: TGTGCCAGCAGTTTGGCGGTTACGGGGGAGCAGTACTTC. It is translated as CASSLAVTGEQYF.

This clonotype has at least ten counts. This chain links TRBV7-8 with TRBJ2-7, with a tentative D call TRBD2 (6 bases). This CDR3 is built from 14 residues. CDR1 is SGHVS, CDR2 FQNEAQ, per germline. V lost 2 bases, J lost 3 bases, and 11 bases lay in between. DNA of the CDR3: TGTGCCAGCAGCTTATCCGGGAGTTACTACGAGCAGTACTTC. Protein product: CASSLSGSYYEQYF.

This clonotype was recorded at least ten times. The rearrangement links TRBV29-1 to TRBJ2-5; perhaps D is TRBD1 or TRBD2 (5 bases each). The CDR3 loop spans 12 amino acids. Trimming took 4 bases from V and 5 from J, leaving 11 bases between them. The germline V gene has CDR1 SQVTM and CDR2 ANQGSEA. The CDR3 nucleotides are TGCAGCGTTGTGGGGGTAAGGGAGACCCAGTACTTC. As protein: CSVVGVRETQYF.